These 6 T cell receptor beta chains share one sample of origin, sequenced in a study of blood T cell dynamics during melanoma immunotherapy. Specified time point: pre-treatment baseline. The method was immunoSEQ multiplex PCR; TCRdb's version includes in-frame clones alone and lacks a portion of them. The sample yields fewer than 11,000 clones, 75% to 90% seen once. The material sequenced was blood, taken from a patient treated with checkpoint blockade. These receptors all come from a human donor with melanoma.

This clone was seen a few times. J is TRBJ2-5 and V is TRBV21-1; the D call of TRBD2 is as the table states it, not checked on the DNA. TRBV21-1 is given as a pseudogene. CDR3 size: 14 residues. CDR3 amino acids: CASSKSWGRETQYF. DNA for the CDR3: TGTGCCAGCAGCAAATCTTGGGGGAGGGAGACCCAGTACTTC.

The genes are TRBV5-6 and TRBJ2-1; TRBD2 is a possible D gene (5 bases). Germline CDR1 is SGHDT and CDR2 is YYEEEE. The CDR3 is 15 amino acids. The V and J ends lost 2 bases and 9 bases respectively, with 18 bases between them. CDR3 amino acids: CASSFRASRLGEQFF. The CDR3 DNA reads TGTGCCAGCAGCTTCCGGGCTAGCCGGCTGGGTGAGCAGTTCTTC.

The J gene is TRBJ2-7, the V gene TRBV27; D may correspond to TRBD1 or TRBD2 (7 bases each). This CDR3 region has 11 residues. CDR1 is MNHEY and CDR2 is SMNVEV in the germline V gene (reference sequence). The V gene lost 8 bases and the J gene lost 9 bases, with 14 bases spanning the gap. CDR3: CASPGGGWQYF. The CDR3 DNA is TGTGCCAGCCCAGGGGGGGGGTGGCAGTACTTC.

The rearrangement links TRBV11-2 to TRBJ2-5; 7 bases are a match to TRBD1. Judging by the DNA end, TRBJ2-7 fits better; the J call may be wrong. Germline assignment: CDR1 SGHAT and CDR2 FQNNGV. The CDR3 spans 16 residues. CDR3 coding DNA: TGTGCCAGCAGCGGACTTACGGGACAGCGCTCCTACGAGCAGTACTTC. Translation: CASSGLTGQRSYEQYF.

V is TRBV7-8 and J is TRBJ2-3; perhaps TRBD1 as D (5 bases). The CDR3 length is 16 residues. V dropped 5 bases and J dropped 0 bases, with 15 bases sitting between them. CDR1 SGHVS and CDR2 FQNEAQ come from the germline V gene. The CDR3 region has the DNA TGTGCCAGCAGCCAAGACAGCTTTTCTAGCACAGATACGCAGTATTTT. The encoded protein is CASSQDSFSSTDTQYF.

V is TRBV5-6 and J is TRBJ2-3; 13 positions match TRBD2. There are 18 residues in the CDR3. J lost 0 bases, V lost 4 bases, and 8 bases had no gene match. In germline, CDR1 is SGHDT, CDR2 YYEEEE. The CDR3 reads CASSLTSGRVSSTDTQYF. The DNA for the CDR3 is TGTGCCAGCAGCCTTACTAGCGGGAGGGTTTCTAGCACAGATACGCAGTATTTT.